This T cell receptor (beta chain) was captured by sequencing in a study of T-cell reconstitution after alpha-beta-depleted transplantation in children. The CDR3 loop spans 13 amino acids. With 6 bases removed from V and 4 bases from J, the gap between germline ends came to 13 bases. Germline lookup yields CDR1 MDHEN and CDR2 SYDVKM. During its preparation, the TCRbeta library received unique molecular identifiers. TCRdb ran MiXCR on the PCR reads and lists one entry per CDR3 protein. Of 500,000 or so distinct CDR3 sequences listed, over 25% are singletons. This TCR came from a human donor who donated a stem cell graft to a child with aplastic anemia. The rearrangement links TRBV28 to TRBJ2-7, with D possibly being TRBD2 (7 bases). The specimen was PBMCs from the stem cell graft donor, collected from the stem cell graft. The CDR3 reads CASSRGALYEQYF. As DNA, the CDR3 is TGTGCCAGCAGCCGGGGGGCCTTATACGAGCAGTACTTC. The variable domain in full, completed from reference TRBV28 and TRBJ2-7, reads DVKVTQSSRYLVKRTGEKVFLECVQDMDHENMFWYRQDPGLGLRLIYFSYDVKMKEKGDIPEGYSVSREKKERFSLILESASTNQTSMYLCASSRGALYEQYFGPGTRLTVT.